The rows below give T cell receptor beta chains drawn from one sample of a study of early T cells in non-severe SARS-CoV-2 infection. TCRdb processed the 5' RACE reads anew with MiXCR; each CDR3 protein has one entry. The sample has some 82,000 distinct CDR3 sequences; about an eighth are singletons. The sample was whole blood, taken at baseline. Receptor source: an adult who was a healthcare worker with PCR-confirmed SARS-CoV-2 infection or an uninfected control (not recorded which). CDR3s include the opening cysteine and the closing phenylalanine or tryptophan. Fields, in order: CDR3 length, D gene, clone size, J gene, V gene, CDR3 DNA, CDR3 protein. D genes are given only for firm matches. Rows give clone size only sometimes, using once, few, many, or a class for an expanded clone.

cdr3_length: 15
d_call: -
clone_size: many
j_call: TRBJ1-5
v_call: TRBV20-1
cdr3_nt: TGCAGTGCTAGAGAGAGCCAGGGTTGGAATCAGCCCCAGCATTTT
cdr3_aa: CSARESQGWNQPQHF

cdr3_length: 17
d_call: -
clone_size: -
j_call: TRBJ1-5
v_call: TRBV7-5
cdr3_nt: -
cdr3_aa: CISVPEAPFRMDQPQHF

cdr3_length: 15
d_call: -
clone_size: few
j_call: TRBJ1-6
v_call: TRBV7-9
cdr3_nt: TGTGCCAGCAGCTTAGTGGCAGGGGATAATTCACCCCTCCACTTT
cdr3_aa: CASSLVAGDNSPLHF

cdr3_length: 15
d_call: TRBD1
clone_size: few
j_call: TRBJ1-1
v_call: TRBV11-3
cdr3_nt: TGTGCCAGCAGCTTCTCCGGGACAGGGGCGGCTGAAGCTTTCTTT
cdr3_aa: CASSFSGTGAAEAFF

cdr3_length: 13
d_call: TRBD1
clone_size: -
j_call: TRBJ1-1
v_call: TRBV4-1
cdr3_nt: TGCGCCAGCAGCCAGACAGGGTGGCAAGAAGCTTTCTTT
cdr3_aa: CASSQTGWQEAFF

cdr3_length: 14
d_call: TRBD2
clone_size: few
j_call: TRBJ2-1
v_call: TRBV6-4
cdr3_nt: TGTGCCAGCAGTGAGGGCGGACTAGAAGGCGTGCAGTTCTTC
cdr3_aa: CASSEGGLEGVQFF

cdr3_length: 12
d_call: TRBD1
clone_size: -
j_call: TRBJ2-7
v_call: TRBV20-1
cdr3_nt: TGCAGTGCTTGGGACAGGACCTACGAGCAGTACTTC
cdr3_aa: CSAWDRTYEQYF

cdr3_length: 14
d_call: -
clone_size: many
j_call: TRBJ2-5
v_call: TRBV6-1
cdr3_nt: TGTGCCAGCAGCCCAGCGTATCTGACGTATCACCCCTTCTTC
cdr3_aa: CASSPAYLTYHPFF

cdr3_length: 16
d_call: -
clone_size: -
j_call: TRBJ1-3
v_call: TRBV6-6
cdr3_nt: TGTGCCAGCAGTTACGGGCGGGGCGCTTCTGGAAACACCATATATTTT
cdr3_aa: CASSYGRGASGNTIYF

cdr3_length: 16
d_call: TRBD2
clone_size: many
j_call: TRBJ2-3
v_call: TRBV6-1
cdr3_nt: TGTGCCAGCAGTGAATTAGCGGGGGCCCGCACAGATACGCAGTATTTT
cdr3_aa: CASSELAGARTDTQYF

cdr3_length: 14
d_call: -
clone_size: few
j_call: TRBJ1-1
v_call: TRBV12-5
cdr3_nt: TGTGCTAGTGGACTGGGGCAGGGGCGAGATGAAGCTTTCTTT
cdr3_aa: CASGLGQGRDEAFF

cdr3_length: 15
d_call: -
clone_size: many
j_call: TRBJ1-6
v_call: TRBV5-4
cdr3_nt: TGTGCCAGCAGCTTGAAGAGCTCCTATAATTCACCCCTCCACTTT
cdr3_aa: CASSLKSSYNSPLHF

cdr3_length: 16
d_call: -
clone_size: many
j_call: TRBJ2-1
v_call: TRBV12-3/TRBV12-4
cdr3_nt: TGTGCCAGCAGCCCTGGACTCCGGGTCCCCTACAATGAGCAGTTCTTC
cdr3_aa: CASSPGLRVPYNEQFF

cdr3_length: 14
d_call: TRBD1
clone_size: few
j_call: TRBJ2-5
v_call: TRBV11-1
cdr3_nt: TGTGCCAGCAGCTTAAGAGGGGGCGAAGAGACCCAGTACTTC
cdr3_aa: CASSLRGGEETQYF

cdr3_length: 15
d_call: -
clone_size: -
j_call: TRBJ1-5
v_call: TRBV6-2/TRBV6-3
cdr3_nt: TGTGCCAGCAGTTTTTACAGGGATAGCAATCAGCCCCAGCATTTT
cdr3_aa: CASSFYRDSNQPQHF

cdr3_length: 14
d_call: -
clone_size: many
j_call: TRBJ1-1
v_call: TRBV7-8
cdr3_nt: TGTGCCAGCAGCTTAGGGGGGAAGGGCACTGAAGCTTTCTTT
cdr3_aa: CASSLGGKGTEAFF

cdr3_length: 15
d_call: TRBD1
clone_size: few
j_call: TRBJ2-7
v_call: TRBV5-4
cdr3_nt: TGTGCCAGCAGCGCCTCCGGGACAGGCGCCTACGAGCAGTACTTC
cdr3_aa: CASSASGTGAYEQYF

cdr3_length: 14
d_call: -
clone_size: few
j_call: TRBJ2-7
v_call: TRBV7-9
cdr3_nt: TGTGCCAGCAGCTTCCTGCAGGGCTCCTACGAGCAGTACTTC
cdr3_aa: CASSFLQGSYEQYF

cdr3_length: 14
d_call: TRBD2
clone_size: -
j_call: TRBJ2-3
v_call: TRBV7-3
cdr3_nt: TGTGCCAGCAGCTTGGGACCAAGCGGGGGTACGCAGTATTTT
cdr3_aa: CASSLGPSGGTQYF

cdr3_length: 13
d_call: -
clone_size: once
j_call: TRBJ2-1
v_call: TRBV20-1
cdr3_nt: TGCAGTGCTCTGATTGGGGCCTACAATGAGCAGTTCTTC
cdr3_aa: CSALIGAYNEQFF

cdr3_length: 14
d_call: -
clone_size: many
j_call: TRBJ2-5
v_call: TRBV19
cdr3_nt: TGTGCCAGTAGTATAGGCCCTAGCCAAGAGACCCAGTACTTC
cdr3_aa: CASSIGPSQETQYF

cdr3_length: 18
d_call: -
clone_size: many
j_call: TRBJ1-1
v_call: TRBV7-9
cdr3_nt: TGTGCCAGCAGCTCTTATAGATGGAAGACAGGCAGGAACACTGAAGCTTTCTTT
cdr3_aa: CASSSYRWKTGRNTEAFF

cdr3_length: 16
d_call: -
clone_size: many
j_call: TRBJ1-4
v_call: TRBV9
cdr3_nt: TGTGCCAGCAGCGTAGATTTTCAGGCCGGTAATGAAAAACTGTTTTTT
cdr3_aa: CASSVDFQAGNEKLFF

cdr3_length: 15
d_call: TRBD1
clone_size: few
j_call: TRBJ1-2
v_call: TRBV15
cdr3_nt: TGTGCCACCAGCAGAGATGACAGGGAAGGATATGGCTACACCTTC
cdr3_aa: CATSRDDREGYGYTF

cdr3_length: 11
d_call: -
clone_size: -
j_call: TRBJ1-2
v_call: TRBV29-1
cdr3_nt: TGCAGCGACCTCAGAAACTATGGCTACACCTTC
cdr3_aa: CSDLRNYGYTF